Detailed here is one TCR beta chain. Its antigen remains unidentified. V shed 2 bases and J shed 7 bases, with 9 bases lying between them. The CDR3 is 13 residues long. Germline V gene data show CDR1 as SGHTA and CDR2 as FQGTGA. The PCR ran on 60 Vbeta and 13 Jbeta primers. The repertoire was sequenced with immunoSEQ multiplex PCR; TCRdb's copy has only in-frame clones and lacks some. In the table there are 100,000 to 150,000 clones, roughly 83% of which are singletons. This sample stems from a study of cytomegalovirus exposure and HLA in healthy donors. All the people who gave samples were healthy bone marrow donors. General study findings and limits: Analyses of presence and absence presupposed an approximately uniform sequencing depth across donors.

The chain uses TRBV7-3 and TRBJ2-1, with D tentatively TRBD2 (5 bases). Sequencing input: PBMCs. The clonotype was recovered from a middle-aged man in good health and CMV-seronegative. The CDR3 sequence is CASSLARVNEQFF. In DNA, the CDR3 is TGTGCCAGCAGCTTAGCGAGGGTTAATGAGCAGTTCTTC.